The 6 T cell receptor beta chains given below trace back to one sample, sequenced in a study of blood T cells in healthy people across ages. For the second PCR, which ran for about 7 to 11 cycles, a sample-barcoded 5' primer and a J-beta primer mix were used. TCRdb recomputed calls from the 5' RACE reads with MiXCR, one row per CDR3 protein. The data show 1.5 million to 2 million distinct CDR3 sequences, approximately 28% seen once. The sequenced sample consisted of blood. The receptors were sampled from a woman aged 25 to 39 in good health.

This chain uses TRBV14 with TRBJ2-1, with 12 nucleotides matching TRBD2. CDR1 is SGHDN and CDR2 is FVKESK in the germline V gene. This CDR3 is built from 17 residues. The V segment lost 3 bases and the J segment 6 bases; nucleotides outside the gene matches: 9. DNA for the CDR3: TGTGCCAGCAGCCACCTGACTCTAGCGGGAGGGCCCAATGAGCAGTTCTTC. It encodes CASSHLTLAGGPNEQFF.

Only a few counts were recorded for this clonotype. A single base separates this from a much larger clone, so it may be a read error. The V and J genes are TRBV5-1 and TRBJ2-1, with TRBD1 as a possible D gene (5 bases). The J call may be in error: the DNA end matches TRBJ2-7 better. Germline CDR1 is SGHRS and CDR2 is YFSETQ. This CDR3 comprises 15 residues. In DNA form, the CDR3 reads TGCGCCAGCAGCTTCACCAAGGGGCCTCACAATGAGCAGTACTTC. Translating gives CASSFTKGPHNEQYF.

Worth noting for this clonotype: This could be a read error, since a much larger clone is one nucleotide away. This sequence joins TRBV29-1 and TRBJ2-3, with unresolved D. Per the germline V gene, CDR1 is SQVTM and CDR2 is ANQGSEA. The CDR3 is 13 residues long. In nucleotides, the CDR3 is TGCAGCGTTGAACTCGGTCGGTCAGATGCGCAGTATTTT. Translating gives CSVELGRSDAQYF.

On this clonotype itself: A much larger clone lies a single base off, so this may be a read error. The chain is built from TRBV20-1 and TRBJ2-3, with D possibly being TRBD2 (5 bases). Trimming shortened V by 6 bases and J by 0 bases, and 13 bases separated the two germline ends. Germline V CDR1 and CDR2: DFQATT, SNEGSKA (reference sequence). This CDR3 has 14 amino acids. Written as DNA, the CDR3 is TGCAGTGCCCCCCCGAGGGTTAGCACAGATACGCAGTATTTT. Protein: CSAPPRVSTDTQYF.

The chain combines TRBV12-3 or TRBV12-4 with TRBJ2-5, with D possibly being TRBD2 (6 bases). The CDR3 covers 15 residues. The ends were cut back, 3 bases at V and 2 bases at J, with 13 bases in the middle. The CDR3 loop is CASSLPSGHQETQYF. CDR3 nucleotides: TGTGCCAGCAGTTTGCCCAGCGGGCATCAAGAGACCCAGTACTTC.

V and J are TRBV18 and TRBJ1-4, with 8 bases that match TRBD1. The ends lost 4 bases at V and 5 bases at J; junction bases unmatched: 6. In germline, CDR1 is KGHSH, CDR2 LQKENI. This CDR3 is built from 15 residues. DNA for the CDR3: TGTGCCAGCTCACTTGGGCGGACAGGGAATGAAAAACTGTTTTTT. Its protein product is CASSLGRTGNEKLFF. Supplemented by reference TRBV18 and TRBJ1-4, the full variable domain reads NAGVMQNPRHLVRRRGQEARLRCSPMKGHSHVYWYRQLPEEGLKFMVYLQKENIIDESGMPKERFSAEFPKEGPSILRIQQVVRGDSAAYFCASSLGRTGNEKLFFGSGTQLSVL.